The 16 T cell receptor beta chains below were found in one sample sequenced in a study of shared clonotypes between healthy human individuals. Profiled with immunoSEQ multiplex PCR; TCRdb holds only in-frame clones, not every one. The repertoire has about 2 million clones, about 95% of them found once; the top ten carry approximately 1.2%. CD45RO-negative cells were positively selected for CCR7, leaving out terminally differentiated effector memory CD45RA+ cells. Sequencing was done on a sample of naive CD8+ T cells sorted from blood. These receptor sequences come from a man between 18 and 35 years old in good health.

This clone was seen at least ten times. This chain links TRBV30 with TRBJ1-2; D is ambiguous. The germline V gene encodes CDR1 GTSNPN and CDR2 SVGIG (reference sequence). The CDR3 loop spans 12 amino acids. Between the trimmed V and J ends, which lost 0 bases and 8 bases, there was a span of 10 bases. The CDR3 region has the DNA TGTGCCTGGAGTGTGCTTCCGGGGGGCTACACCTTC. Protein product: CAWSVLPGGYTF.

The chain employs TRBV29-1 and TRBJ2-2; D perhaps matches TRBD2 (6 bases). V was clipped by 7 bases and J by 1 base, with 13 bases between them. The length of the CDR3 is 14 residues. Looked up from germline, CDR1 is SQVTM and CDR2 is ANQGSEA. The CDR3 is CSGGGLQNTGELFF. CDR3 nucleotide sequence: TGCAGCGGTGGGGGACTCCAGAACACCGGGGAGCTGTTTTTT.

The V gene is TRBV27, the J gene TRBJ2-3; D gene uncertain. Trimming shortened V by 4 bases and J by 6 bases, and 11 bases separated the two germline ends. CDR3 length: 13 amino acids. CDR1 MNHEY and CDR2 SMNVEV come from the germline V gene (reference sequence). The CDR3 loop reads CASSSLLLDTQYF. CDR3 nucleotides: TGTGCCAGCAGTTCCCTTCTTTTGGATACGCAGTATTTT.

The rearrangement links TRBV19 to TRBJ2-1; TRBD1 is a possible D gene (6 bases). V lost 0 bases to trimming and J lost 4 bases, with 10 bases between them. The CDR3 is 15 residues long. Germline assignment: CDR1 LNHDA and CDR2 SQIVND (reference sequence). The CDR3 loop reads CASSIDRTDYNEQFF. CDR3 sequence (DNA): TGTGCCAGTAGTATAGATCGGACAGATTACAATGAGCAGTTCTTC.

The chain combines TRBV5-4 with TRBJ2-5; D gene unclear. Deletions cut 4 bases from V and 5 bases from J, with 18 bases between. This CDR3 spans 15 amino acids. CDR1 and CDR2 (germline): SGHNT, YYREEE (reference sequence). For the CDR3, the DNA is TGTGCCAGCAGCGATTTAGGACCGTATGGGGAGACCCAGTACTTC. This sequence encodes CASSDLGPYGETQYF.

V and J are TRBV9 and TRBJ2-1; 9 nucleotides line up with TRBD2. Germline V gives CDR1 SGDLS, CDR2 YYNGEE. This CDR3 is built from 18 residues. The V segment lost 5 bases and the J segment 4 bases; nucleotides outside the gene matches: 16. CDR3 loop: CASRSRDGLSGSYNEQFF. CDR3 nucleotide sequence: TGTGCCAGCAGATCCAGAGATGGACTTAGCGGGAGTTACAATGAGCAGTTCTTC. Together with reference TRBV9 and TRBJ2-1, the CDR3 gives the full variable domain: DSGVTQTPKHLITATGQRVTLRCSPRSGDLSVYWYQQSLDQGLQFLIQYYNGEERAKGNILERFSAQQFPDLHSELNLSSLELGDSALYFCASRSRDGLSGSYNEQFFGPGTRLTVL.

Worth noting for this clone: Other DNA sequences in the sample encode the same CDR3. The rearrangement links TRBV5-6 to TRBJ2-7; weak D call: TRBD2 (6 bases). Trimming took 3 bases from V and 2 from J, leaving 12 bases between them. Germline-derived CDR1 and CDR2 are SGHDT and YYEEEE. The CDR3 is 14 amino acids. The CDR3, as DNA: TGTGCCAGCAGCTATGGGACTTCTCCCTACGAGCAGTACTTC. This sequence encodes CASSYGTSPYEQYF.

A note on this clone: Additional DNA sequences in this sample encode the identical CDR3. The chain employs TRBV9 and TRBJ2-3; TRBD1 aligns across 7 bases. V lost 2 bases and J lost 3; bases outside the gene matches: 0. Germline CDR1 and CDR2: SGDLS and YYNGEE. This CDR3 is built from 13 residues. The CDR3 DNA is TGTGCCAGCAGCGTGACAGGGACAGATACGCAGTATTTT. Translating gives CASSVTGTDTQYF.

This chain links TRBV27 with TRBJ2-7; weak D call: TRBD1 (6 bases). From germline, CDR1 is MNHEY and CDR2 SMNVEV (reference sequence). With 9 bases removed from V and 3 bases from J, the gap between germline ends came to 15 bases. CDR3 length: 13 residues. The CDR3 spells CASSDSQNYEQYF. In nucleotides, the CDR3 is TGTGCCAGTTCGGACAGTCAAAACTACGAGCAGTACTTC.

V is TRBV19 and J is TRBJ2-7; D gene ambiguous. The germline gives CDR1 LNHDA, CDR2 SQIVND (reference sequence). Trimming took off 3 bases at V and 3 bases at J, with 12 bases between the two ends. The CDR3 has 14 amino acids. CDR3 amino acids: CASSMTLNDYEQYF. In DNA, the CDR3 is TGTGCCAGTAGTATGACACTAAACGACTACGAGCAGTACTTC.

The CDR3 bases are TGTGCCATCAGTGATATGACAGGGGGTAGTGGCTACACCTTC. Translation: CAISDMTGGSGYTF. This chain uses TRBV10-3 with TRBJ1-2; 9 positions agree with TRBD1. The trim removed 3 bases at V and 7 bases at J, leaving 6 bases unmatched. The CDR3 extends over 14 amino acids. Germline CDR1 reads ENHRY; CDR2 reads SYGVKD.

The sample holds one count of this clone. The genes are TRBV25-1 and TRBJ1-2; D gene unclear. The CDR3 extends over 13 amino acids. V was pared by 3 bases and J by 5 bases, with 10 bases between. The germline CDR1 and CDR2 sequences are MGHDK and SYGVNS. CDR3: CASSDSVEYGYTF. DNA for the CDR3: TGTGCCAGCAGTGATTCCGTAGAATATGGCTACACCTTC.

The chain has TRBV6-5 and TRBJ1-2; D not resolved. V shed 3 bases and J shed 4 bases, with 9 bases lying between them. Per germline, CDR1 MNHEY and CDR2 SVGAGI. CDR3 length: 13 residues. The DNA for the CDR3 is TGTGCCAGCAGTTATTTAGAATTCTATGGCTACACCTTC. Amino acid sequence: CASSYLEFYGYTF.

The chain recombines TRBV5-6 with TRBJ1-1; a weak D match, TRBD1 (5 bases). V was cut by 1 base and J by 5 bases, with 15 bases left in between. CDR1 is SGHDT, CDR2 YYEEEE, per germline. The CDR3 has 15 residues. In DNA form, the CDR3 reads TGTGCCAGCAGCTTGTTTCCAGGGTGGACAACTGAAGCTTTCTTT. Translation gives CASSLFPGWTTEAFF.

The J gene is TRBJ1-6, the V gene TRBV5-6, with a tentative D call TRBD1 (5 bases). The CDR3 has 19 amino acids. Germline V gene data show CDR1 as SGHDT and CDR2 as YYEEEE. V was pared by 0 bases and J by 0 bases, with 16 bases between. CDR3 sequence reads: CASSLGQNMLSSYNSPLHF. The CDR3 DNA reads TGTGCCAGCAGCTTGGGACAGAACATGTTGAGCTCCTATAATTCACCCCTCCACTTT.

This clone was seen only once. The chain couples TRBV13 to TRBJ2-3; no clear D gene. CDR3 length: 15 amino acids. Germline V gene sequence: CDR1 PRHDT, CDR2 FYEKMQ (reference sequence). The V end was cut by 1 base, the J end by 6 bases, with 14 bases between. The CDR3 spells CASSLEEGPPDTQYF. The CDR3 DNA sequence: TGTGCCAGCAGCTTAGAGGAAGGACCACCCGATACGCAGTATTTT.